This entry is about one T cell receptor beta chain. Germline-derived CDR1 and CDR2 are LGHDT and YNNKEL (reference sequence). The CDR3 has 14 amino acids. V lost 0 bases and J 8 bases, leaving 13 bases between the germline ends. The sample belongs to a study of blood T cell repertoires in COVID-19. Enrollment of patients from Seattle took place during active infection, with longitudinal follow-up. Here immunoSEQ multiplex PCR was the method, and the copy in TCRdb shows in-frame clones only, minus some. The table includes about 210,000 clones, less than 85% detected once. This sequence was found in a woman of 80 years or more with COVID-19, enrolled during active disease. This chain uses TRBV3-1 (or the pseudogene TRBV3-2) with TRBJ2-5; D is ambiguous. The sample was peripheral blood. The CDR3 spells CASSQDYSRNTQYF. As DNA, the CDR3 is TGTGCCAGCAGCCAAGATTATTCCAGGAATACCCAGTACTTC.